This T cell receptor (beta chain) comes out of a study of human CD8 memory T cell subsets. Whole-study results and caveats: Chao1 estimates suggested higher diversity in stem-like memory T cells than in precursor exhausted T cells. Stem-like memory and precursor exhausted T cell repertoires showed minimal mutual overlap.

This CDR3 is built from 12 residues. RNA came from duplicate vials of roughly 160,000 sorted CD8+ T cells per subset. A note on this clonotype: Antigen: not known.

It was UMI-labeled 5' RACE by which the TCR beta libraries were made. TCRdb derives one entry per CDR3 protein from the 5' RACE reads, leaving out DNA. The sample's table shows approximately 11,000 distinct CDR3 sequences. The chain employs TRBV12-3 or TRBV12-4 and TRBJ2-7; the D gene TCRdb calls, TRBD1, cannot be checked with no DNA. Sample: CD8+ T cells from PBMCs. The sequence was obtained from a human donor in good health. Here the CDR3 reads CASSRTGVEQYF.